The 26 T cell receptor beta chains presented below share a single source sample, sequenced in a study of cytomegalovirus exposure and HLA in healthy donors. PCR was performed using 60 Vbeta and 13 Jbeta primers. Profiled with immunoSEQ multiplex PCR; TCRdb holds only in-frame clones, not every one. Of 100,000 to 150,000 clones listed, approximately 80% are singletons. What was sequenced was PBMCs. These TCRs come from a boy aged 2 to 10 in good health and CMV-seronegative.

V usage is TRBV2 and J usage is TRBJ1-1; 7 bases map to TRBD1. The CDR3 runs to 17 residues. The V gene's germline CDR1 is SNHLY and CDR2 FYNNEI. Trimming removed 2 bases from V and 0 bases from J; junction bases left unmatched: 9. This chain's CDR3 is CASSEQRTGIMNTEAFF. CDR3 nucleotides: TGTGCCAGCAGTGAACAGCGGACAGGTATCATGAACACTGAAGCTTTCTTT.

V gene TRBV9 combines with J gene TRBJ2-5; perhaps TRBD1 as D (6 bases). V was cut by 0 bases and J by 4 bases, with 13 bases left in between. The CDR3 contains 15 residues. From germline, CDR1 is SGDLS and CDR2 YYNGEE. In DNA form, the CDR3 reads TGTGCCAGCAGCGTAGGCAGCAGGGGTAGAGAGACCCAGTACTTC. Its protein is CASSVGSRGRETQYF.

The chain carries TRBV7-9 and TRBJ2-3, with D tentatively TRBD1 (6 bases). The CDR3 loop spans 17 amino acids. CDR1 SEHNR and CDR2 FQNEAQ come from the germline V gene (reference sequence). V lost 4 bases, J lost 3 bases, and 20 bases lay in between. DNA for the CDR3: TGTGCCAGCAGCTCTCTCTCCGGGACACAACAGACAGATACGCAGTATTTT. This encodes CASSSLSGTQQTDTQYF.

The gene calls are TRBV27 and TRBJ2-5; TRBD2 matches 7 bases. Germline V gives CDR1 MNHEY, CDR2 SMNVEV (reference sequence). CDR3 length: 13 amino acids. V trimming: 7 bases; J trimming: 3 bases; junction bases outside the gene matches: 5. In nucleotides, the CDR3 is TGTGCCAGCATGCCCGGGACTAAAGAGACCCAGTACTTC. Translated, it gives CASMPGTKETQYF.

The V gene is TRBV30, the J gene TRBJ2-3; maybe TRBD2 (5 bases). Trimming shortened V by 5 bases and J by 0 bases, and 12 bases separated the two germline ends. Per the germline V gene, CDR1 is GTSNPN and CDR2 is SVGIG (reference sequence). This CDR3 is built from 14 residues. CDR3 residues: CAWGFRGSTDTQYF. The CDR3 DNA reads as TGTGCCTGGGGGTTCAGAGGGAGCACAGATACGCAGTATTTT.

The chain recombines TRBV2 with TRBJ1-1; 7 bases line up with TRBD1. The J segment lost 0 bases and the V segment lost 7 bases, leaving 11 bases of the junction unmatched. This CDR3 is 16 amino acids long. Germline CDR1 and CDR2: SNHLY and FYNNEI. CDR3: CASNIRDRLMNTEAFF. Written as DNA, the CDR3 is TGTGCCAGCAACATCCGGGACAGACTTATGAACACTGAAGCTTTCTTT.

V gene TRBV30 combines with J gene TRBJ1-2; 12 bases fit TRBD1. The J segment lost 8 bases and the V segment lost 6 bases, leaving 10 bases of the junction unmatched. CDR1 and CDR2 (germline): GTSNPN, SVGIG (reference sequence). The CDR3 is made up of 14 amino acids. DNA of the CDR3: TGTGCCTGCAACCTTCGGGACAGGGGGCACGGCTACACCTTC. Encoded protein: CACNLRDRGHGYTF.

The table lists this clone with a few counts. V gene TRBV7-9 combines with J gene TRBJ2-1, with a possible D match to TRBD1 (6 bases). Trimming removed 5 bases at V and 3 bases at J, with 14 bases between. The CDR3 runs 15 residues. Germline V lookup: CDR1 SEHNR, CDR2 FQNEAQ (reference sequence). CDR3 residues: CASSPGEGNYNEQFF. CDR3 coding DNA: TGTGCCAGCAGCCCAGGGGAAGGTAACTACAATGAGCAGTTCTTC.

The rearrangement joins TRBV6-1 to TRBJ1-6, with TRBD1 identical over 9 bases. V shed 1 base and J 9 bases; nucleotides not matched to a gene: 4. Germline V gives CDR1 MNHNS, CDR2 SASEGT. There are 15 residues in the CDR3. CDR3 protein: CASSEGGTGFSPLHF. The CDR3 DNA is TGTGCCAGCAGTGAAGGGGGGACAGGGTTTTCACCCCTCCACTTT.

The V and J genes are TRBV5-1 and TRBJ2-5, with D perhaps TRBD2 (6 bases). The V gene's germline CDR1 is SGHRS and CDR2 YFSETQ. This CDR3 comprises 12 residues. With 4 bases removed from V and 2 bases from J, the gap between germline ends came to 6 bases. CDR3: CASSREQETQYF. CDR3 coding DNA: TGCGCCAGCAGCCGGGAGCAAGAGACCCAGTACTTC.

This chain uses TRBV5-1 with TRBJ1-1, with D perhaps TRBD1 (5 bases). Germline V CDR1 and CDR2: SGHRS, YFSETQ. Trimming cost V 4 bases and J 6 bases, with 16 bases left between them. The CDR3 has 14 amino acids. The CDR3 loop is CASSILGRGSEAFF. The CDR3 DNA follows: TGCGCCAGCAGCATCCTAGGGAGGGGATCTGAAGCTTTCTTT.

V usage is TRBV28 and J usage is TRBJ1-5; 7 bases map to TRBD1. Germline-derived CDR1 and CDR2 are MDHEN and SYDVKM. The CDR3 consists of 17 residues. V trimming: 4 bases; J trimming: 0 bases; junction bases outside the gene matches: 9. The CDR3 DNA follows: TGTGCCAGCAGTTCAGGACAGGCGAGCTATAGCAATCAGCCCCAGCATTTT. It translates to CASSSGQASYSNQPQHF.

CDR3 amino acids: CASPSGYNQPQHF. CDR3 nucleotide sequence: TGCGCCAGCCCTTCAGGCTACAATCAGCCCCAGCATTTT. The gene calls are TRBV23-1 and TRBJ1-5, with D unclear. TRBV23-1 is assigned to the ORF class and has an uncertain function. V was shortened by 8 bases and J by 3 bases, with 11 bases between the two germline ends. The CDR3 contains 13 residues.

This clone has just a few counts. The V call is TRBV6-6, the J call TRBJ1-2; 8 bases fit TRBD1. There are 14 residues in the CDR3. The germline V gene has CDR1 MNHNY and CDR2 SVGAGI (reference sequence). The junction had 4 bases not matched to a gene; V was cut back by 6 bases and J by 1 base. The CDR3 sequence: CASRSTGVNYGYTF. The CDR3 region has the DNA TGTGCCAGCAGATCGACAGGGGTTAACTATGGCTACACCTTC.

The chain combines TRBV5-1 with TRBJ2-7, with D possibly TRBD2 on 5 matching bases. Germline values: CDR1 SGHRS, CDR2 YFSETQ. The V and J ends lost 0 bases and 7 bases respectively, with 5 bases between them. The CDR3 runs to 11 residues. Written as DNA, the CDR3 is TGCGCCAGCAGCTTGGGGAGGGAGCAGTACTTC. The encoded protein is CASSLGREQYF.

The V gene is TRBV5-4, the J gene TRBJ1-2; 8 bases align to TRBD1. Trimming took 4 bases from V and 5 from J; bases not matched to a gene: 10. Germline CDR1 SGHNT, CDR2 YYREEE (reference sequence). This CDR3 region has 15 residues. The CDR3 loop reads CASSGQGLSLYGYTF. DNA of the CDR3: TGTGCCAGCAGCGGACAGGGTCTCAGTCTATATGGCTACACCTTC. Full variable domain (rest looked up from reference TRBV5-4 and TRBJ1-2): ETGVTQSPTHLIKTRGQQVTLRCSSQSGHNTVSWYQQALGQGPQFIFQYYREEENGRGNFPPRFSGLQFPNYSSELNVNALELDDSALYLCASSGQGLSLYGYTFGSGTRLTVV.

The chain has TRBV30 and TRBJ2-3, with 11 bases matching TRBD2. CDR3 length equals 14 residues. Germline values: CDR1 GTSNPN, CDR2 SVGIG (reference sequence). With V trimmed by 4 bases and J by 4 bases, 4 bases remained unmatched. DNA for the CDR3: TGTGCCTGGACCCTTAGCGGGGGGGCAGATACGCAGTATTTT. Protein sequence: CAWTLSGGADTQYF. Full variable domain (remainder filled in from reference TRBV30 and TRBJ2-3): SQTIHQWPATLVQPVGSPLSLECTVEGTSNPNLYWYRQAAGRGLQLLFYSVGIGQISSEVPQNLSASRPQDRQFILSSKKLLLSDSGFYLCAWTLSGGADTQYFGPGTRLTVL.

V usage is TRBV10-1 and J usage is TRBJ2-1; D is perhaps TRBD1 (6 bases). The germline V gene has CDR1 WNHNN and CDR2 SYGVQD (reference sequence). The germline V and J ends were trimmed by 0 bases and 9 bases, with 15 bases remaining between them. The CDR3 is 15 amino acids. CDR3 region: CASSESAGAVGEQFF. For the CDR3, the DNA is TGCGCCAGCAGTGAGTCCGCAGGGGCAGTCGGTGAGCAGTTCTTC.

This clone has a handful of counts. V usage is TRBV19 and J usage is TRBJ1-2; TRBD1 agrees at 9 bases. Germline V gene lookup returns CDR1 LNHDA and CDR2 SQIVND (reference sequence). The CDR3 contains 14 residues. The V gene end was trimmed by 7 bases and the J gene end by 1 base; junction bases not matched to a gene: 4. CDR3 in amino acids: CASTGTGINYGYTF. For the CDR3, the DNA is TGTGCCAGTACCGGGACAGGGATTAACTATGGCTACACCTTC. Combining the CDR3 with reference TRBV19 and TRBJ1-2 gives the whole variable domain DGGITQSPKYLFRKEGQNVTLSCEQNLNHDAMYWYRQDPGQGLRLIYYSQIVNDFQKGDIAEGYSVSREKKESFPLTVTSAQKNPTAFYLCASTGTGINYGYTFGSGTRLTVV.

DNA of the CDR3: TGTGCCAGCAGCTCCTCTAGCGGGAGAGAGTCCGGGGAGCTGTTTTTT. Translated, it gives CASSSSSGRESGELFF. The rearrangement joins TRBV7-9 to TRBJ2-2, with TRBD2 identical over 10 bases. V lost 4 bases to trimming and J lost 6 bases; unmatched junction nucleotides: 8. The CDR3 consists of 16 residues. Germline V gives CDR1 SEHNR, CDR2 FQNEAQ (reference sequence).

V usage is TRBV5-6 and J usage is TRBJ2-7; TRBD1 agrees at 7 bases. The CDR3 loop spans 14 amino acids. Germline lookup yields CDR1 SGHDT and CDR2 YYEEEE. The trim removed 0 bases at V and 3 bases at J, leaving 3 bases unmatched. DNA for the CDR3: TGTGCCAGCAGCTTGGGGGACAGCCTCTACGAGCAGTACTTC. Its translation: CASSLGDSLYEQYF.

J is TRBJ2-7 and V is TRBV6-1, with D perhaps matching TRBD1 (5 bases). Germline V CDR1 and CDR2: MNHNS, SASEGT. CDR3 length equals 16 residues. V was pared by 4 bases and J by 3 bases, with 19 bases between. CDR3 in amino acids: CASSGLDRSGLYEQYF. CDR3 DNA sequence: TGTGCCAGCAGTGGGCTCGACAGATCTGGCCTCTACGAGCAGTACTTC.

The chain links TRBV18 to TRBJ2-5; 10 bases are a match to TRBD2. This CDR3 contains 17 residues. The trim removed 3 bases at V and 1 base at J, leaving 8 bases unmatched. Per the germline V gene, CDR1 is KGHSH and CDR2 is LQKENI. As DNA, the CDR3 is TGTGCCAGCTCACCCTTAAGCGGGGGGGCCCTCCAAGAGACCCAGTACTTC. Amino acid sequence: CASSPLSGGALQETQYF.

The rearrangement joins TRBV30 to TRBJ1-2; D possibly corresponds to TRBD1 (6 bases). CDR3 length: 14 residues. The V gene lost 1 base and the J gene lost 4 bases, with 13 bases spanning the gap. Looked up from germline, CDR1 is GTSNPN and CDR2 is SVGIG (reference sequence). For the CDR3, the DNA is TGTGCCTGGAGTGGTGGACAGCATTTCTATGGCTACACCTTC. Translation gives CAWSGGQHFYGYTF.

A note on this clone: The CDR3 ends on some other residue instead of the conserved phenylalanine or tryptophan, so this is likely a read error. This rearrangement joins TRBV30 to TRBJ1-2; 9 bases agree with TRBD1. The CDR3 consists of 18 residues. Per the germline V gene, CDR1 is GTSNPN and CDR2 is SVGIG (reference sequence). The junction had 15 bases not matched to a gene; V was cut back by 0 bases and J by 4 bases. The CDR3 sequence: CAWSVTLQGAIDGYGYTL. CDR3 DNA: TGTGCCTGGAGTGTAACTTTACAGGGGGCCATAGACGGCTATGGCTACACCCTC.

This clone was counted only a few times. DNA for the CDR3: TGTGCCACGGGACAGGGACAGAAACTGTTTTTT. It is translated as CATGQGQKLFF. The V call is TRBV6-5, the J call TRBJ1-4; 9 bases align to TRBD1. This CDR3 has 11 amino acids. Trimming cost V 10 bases and J 11 bases; bases outside gene matches: 5. The germline CDR1 and CDR2 sequences are MNHEY and SVGAGI.